This T cell receptor (beta chain) was profiled in a study of T cell responses to AZD1222 COVID-19 vaccine. This table comes from immunoSEQ multiplex PCR, and its TCRdb copy is limited to in-frame clones, with some not included. The sample contains about 79,000 clones, about 84% of which appear only once. Study results and caveats: No day 14 peak samples; only post-peak repertoires were characterized.

This clone showed up just once. The antigen is undetermined. CDR1 DFQATT and CDR2 SNEGSKA come from the germline V gene (reference sequence). V dropped 3 bases and J dropped 4 bases, with 13 bases sitting between them. The CDR3 is 14 amino acids. Here the sequenced sample was peripheral blood, taken on day 0 of AZD1222 vaccination. V gene TRBV20-1 combines with J gene TRBJ2-1; D not resolved. This receptor was identified in an adult in good health. Here the CDR3 reads CSASRMAPYNEQFF. CDR3 DNA: TGCAGTGCTAGTCGTATGGCTCCTTACAATGAGCAGTTCTTC.